This entry is about one T cell receptor (beta chain). The sample holds many counts of this clonotype. Which antigen it targets is not known. No qualities accompany the bases; no much larger clone lies one base away. The library was produced with PCR. TCRdb records Illumina HiSeq 2500 as the sequencer. TCR libraries were prepared with molecular barcoding, using unique molecular identifiers to normalize TCRbeta repertoire quantification. In-frame beta chains were kept once TCRdb had trimmed the public reads at Q25 with fastp and called clones with MiXCR. Here each entry gathers all rows of one CDR3 protein and keeps the most common genes and DNA. The sample has around 240,000 distinct CDR3 sequences on record, roughly 7.7% of them singletons. The top ten constitute 6.3% of the sample. The CDR3 contains 13 residues, cysteine and phenylalanine counted. Only CDR3 DNA remains: 39 bases, in frame from the first base. V was cut back by 1 base and J by 3 bases, leaving a gap of 4 bases between them.

The data are from a study of T-cell reconstitution after alpha-beta-depleted transplantation in children (dated by TCRdb to 2015 to 2016). At the level of the whole study: T-cell immune reconstitution after TCRalphabeta/CD19-depleted allogeneic hematopoietic cell transplantation in children was quantitatively tracked in the study by means of TCR repertoire profiling.

Sample treatment or condition, as interpreted from the label and publication: allogeneic hematopoietic cell transplantation with graft depleted of TCRalphabeta T cells and CD19 B cells. The transplant recipients were children given TCRalphabeta/CD19-depleted allogeneic hematopoietic cell grafts. The investigation overall reported the following: In some patients, the high TCRbeta diversity seen at day 60 was put down to recipient T cells and intrathymic progenitors that had survived conditioning. Apparently early alphabetaT-cell count recovery about two months after transplant reportedly relied on only several hundred rapidly expanded clones derived from non-depleted graft cells. Hyperexpanded clone frequencies declined over subsequent months; after one year, T-cell counts and TCRbeta diversity were mostly attributed to newly produced T cells.

The chain links TRBV12-3 or TRBV12-4 with TRBJ1-5, with an unclear D gene assignment. The TCR was taken from a male patient aged 10 to 17 who had a stem cell transplant for acute lymphoblastic leukemia, so the T cells may come from the graft donor. Sequenced here: PBMCs, mostly from graft donor cells, sampled 180 days after TCRalphabeta/CD19-depleted stem cell transplant. The nucleotides read TGTGCCAGCAGTTTAGGGTACAATCAGCCCCAGCATTTT. This yields the protein CASSLGYNQPQHF.